One and the same sample provided the 24 T cell receptor beta chains below, sequenced in a study of CD8 T cells in Susac syndrome. RNA in amounts of about 0.5 to 1 ug was reverse transcribed with random hexamers. Via MiXCR, TCRdb re-called the immunoSEQ multiplex PCR reads, giving one row per CDR3 protein. The sample records under 200,000 distinct CDR3 sequences, roughly nine tenths being singletons. Sequenced: CD4+ T cells from PBMCs. Source of these receptors: a human donor with Susac syndrome.

The V and J genes are TRBV25-1 and TRBJ2-6; no definite D call. The CDR3 totals 14 residues. Deletions cut 5 bases from V and 0 bases from J, with 5 bases between. CDR1 and CDR2 from the germline V gene are MGHDK and SYGVNS. The CDR3 DNA reads TGTGCCAGCAGTAAGAACTCTGGGGCCAACGTCCTGACTTTC. Translating it yields CASSKNSGANVLTF.

This clonotype was observed a single time. A read error may account for a junction end that differs from germline. The V gene is TRBV27, the J gene TRBJ1-4; D unresolved. This CDR3 is built from 14 residues. Per germline, CDR1 MNHEY and CDR2 SMNVEV (reference sequence). CDR3 protein: CASSLFATNEKLFF. In DNA form, the CDR3 reads TGTGCCAGCAGCTTATTTGCAACTAATGAAAAACTGTTTTTT. Variable domain in full (rest from reference TRBV27 and TRBJ1-4): EAQVTQNPRYLITVTGKKLTVTCSQNMNHEYMSWYRQDPGLGLRQIYYSMNVEVTDKGDVPEGYKVSRKEKRNFPLILESPSPNQTSLYFCASSLFATNEKLFFGSGTQLSVL.

This clonotype was counted between two and nine times. V gene TRBV18 combines with J gene TRBJ1-3; D unclear. The length of the CDR3 is 13 residues. Germline CDR1 is KGHSH and CDR2 is LQKENI. Trimming cost V 3 bases and J 4 bases, with 7 bases left between them. The chain's CDR3 is CASSPGAGNTIYF. The DNA of the CDR3 is TGTGCCAGCTCACCCGGCGCAGGAAACACCATATATTTT. Supplemented by reference TRBV18 and TRBJ1-3, the full variable domain reads NAGVMQNPRHLVRRRGQEARLRCSPMKGHSHVYWYRQLPEEGLKFMVYLQKENIIDESGMPKERFSAEFPKEGPSILRIQQVVRGDSAAYFCASSPGAGNTIYFGEGSWLTVV.

The chain carries TRBV24-1 and TRBJ2-2; D remains ambiguous. Germline-derived CDR1 and CDR2 are KGHDR and SFDVKD. The CDR3 has 12 residues. The V gene lost 10 bases and the J gene lost 3 bases, with 8 bases spanning the gap. The chain's CDR3 is CATTTDTGELFF. CDR3 bases: TGTGCCACTACCACGGACACCGGGGAGCTGTTTTTT.

This chain links TRBV5-1 with TRBJ2-1, with 11 bases aligning to TRBD2. The CDR3 is 16 residues long. Per germline, CDR1 SGHRS and CDR2 YFSETQ. J was trimmed by 4 bases and V by 4 bases; bases with no gene match: 7. CDR3 DNA: TGCGCCAGCAGCCCTTCTAGCGGGGGGATATACAATGAGCAGTTCTTC. Its protein product is CASSPSSGGIYNEQFF. The full variable domain, completed using reference TRBV5-1 and TRBJ2-1, is KAGVTQTPRYLIKTRGQQVTLSCSPISGHRSVSWYQQTPGQGLQFLFEYFSETQRNKGNFPGRFSGRQFSNSRSEMNVSTLELGDSALYLCASSPSSGGIYNEQFFGPGTRLTVL.

This clonotype came up once. Written as DNA, the CDR3 is TGTGCCAGCAGCGTACAGGGTAGTGGGAACATTCAGTACTTC. Its protein product is CASSVQGSGNIQYF. The chain employs TRBV9 and TRBJ2-4, with D possibly TRBD1 on 5 matching bases. Germline assignment: CDR1 SGDLS and CDR2 YYNGEE. Deletions cut 1 base from V and 7 bases from J, with 12 bases between. The CDR3 is 14 amino acids.

This clonotype was detected only once. The V gene is TRBV7-3, the J gene TRBJ2-5; TRBD2 agrees at 7 bases. CDR1 and CDR2 from the germline V gene are SGHTA and FQGTGA. V lost 0 bases, J lost 4 bases, and 5 bases stayed unmatched. CDR3 length: 15 amino acids. The CDR3 reads CASSLTSSGAETQYF. The DNA for the CDR3 is TGTGCCAGCAGCTTAACTAGCAGCGGGGCAGAGACCCAGTACTTC.

The chain uses TRBV5-1 and TRBJ1-1, with a weak D call TRBD1 (6 bases). The CDR3 sequence is 12 residues long. Per the germline V gene, CDR1 is SGHRS and CDR2 is YFSETQ. With 3 bases removed from V and 5 bases from J, the gap between germline ends came to 8 bases. The CDR3 nucleotides are TGCGCCAGCAGCTCCGGGACAACTGAAGCTTTCTTT. This codes for CASSSGTTEAFF.

The chain links TRBV19 to TRBJ1-1; D unclear. Germline V lookup: CDR1 LNHDA, CDR2 SQIVND (reference sequence). Trimming left V 8 bases short and J 0 bases short, with 7 bases between. CDR3 length: 12 amino acids. The CDR3 loop is CASSPLNTEAFF. The CDR3 DNA sequence: TGTGCCAGTTCTCCGTTGAACACTGAAGCTTTCTTT.

The chain combines TRBV29-1 with TRBJ2-3; D is undetermined. Germline loops: CDR1 SQVTM, CDR2 ANQGSEA. This CDR3 is built from 11 residues. V gave up 7 bases and J gave up 6 bases, with 11 bases separating them. This chain's CDR3 is CSGGPRDTQYF. CDR3 nucleotide sequence: TGCAGCGGTGGACCGAGGGATACGCAGTATTTT.

CDR3 region: CASSVSVNQPQHF. The CDR3 DNA is TGTGCCAGCAGTGTTAGTGTCAATCAGCCCCAGCATTTT. This chain links TRBV2 with TRBJ1-5; no clear D. This CDR3 contains 13 residues. Germline CDR1 reads SNHLY; CDR2 reads FYNNEI. The V gene lost 4 bases and the J gene lost 3 bases, with 7 bases spanning the gap.

V and J are TRBV13 and TRBJ2-3; TRBD2 agrees at 10 bases. This CDR3 contains 19 residues. After removal of 2 bases from V and 5 bases from J, the junction contained 16 bases not matched to a gene. CDR1 and CDR2 (germline): PRHDT, FYEKMQ (reference sequence). The CDR3 nucleotides are TGTGCCAGCAGCTTAACTAGCGGGGTAATGCCATATTCGAAAGATACGCAGTATTTT. Translating it yields CASSLTSGVMPYSKDTQYF.

The chain joins TRBV5-1 to TRBJ1-1; 12 positions agree with TRBD1. The germline gives CDR1 SGHRS, CDR2 YFSETQ. Trimming at V came to 3 bases and at J to 0 bases, leaving 6 bases not matched to a gene. CDR3 length: 17 residues. DNA for the CDR3: TGCGCCAGCAGCTGGGGACAGGGGGCCGGAGTGAACACTGAAGCTTTCTTT. It is translated as CASSWGQGAGVNTEAFF.

This clonotype appeared once. At one end, the junction sequence differs from germline, possibly due to a read error. This sequence joins TRBV30 and TRBJ1-4, with D maybe TRBD1 (6 bases). The CDR3 length is 15 residues. Per germline, CDR1 GTSNPN and CDR2 SVGIG (reference sequence). CDR3 nucleotides: TGTGCCTGGAGCGGGGGGGCGGTAACTAGTGAAAAACTGTTTTTT. The encoded protein is CAWSGGAVTSEKLFF.

The chain carries TRBV18 and TRBJ1-6, with 10 bases fitting TRBD1. The ends lost 3 bases at V and 7 bases at J; junction bases unmatched: 9. The CDR3 consists of 17 residues. CDR1 and CDR2 from the germline V gene are KGHSH and LQKENI. As DNA, the CDR3 is TGTGCCAGCTCACCTTCGCAGGGACAGGGGATGAATTCACCCCTCCACTTT. Protein product: CASSPSQGQGMNSPLHF. Drawing the rest from reference TRBV18 and TRBJ1-6, the complete variable domain is NAGVMQNPRHLVRRRGQEARLRCSPMKGHSHVYWYRQLPEEGLKFMVYLQKENIIDESGMPKERFSAEFPKEGPSILRIQQVVRGDSAAYFCASSPSQGQGMNSPLHFGNGTRLTVT.

The chain carries TRBV20-1 and TRBJ2-7; possibly TRBD2 for D (5 bases). Trimming removed 0 bases from V and 0 bases from J, with 15 bases in between. In germline, CDR1 is DFQATT, CDR2 SNEGSKA (reference sequence). CDR3 size: 16 residues. CDR3 amino acids: CSARDAGRSSSYEQYF. Written as DNA, the CDR3 is TGCAGTGCTAGAGATGCGGGCAGGTCAAGCTCCTACGAGCAGTACTTC.

This chain's CDR3 is CASSVRAGHNSPLHF. CDR3 in DNA: TGTGCCAGCAGCGTAAGGGCAGGCCATAATTCACCCCTCCACTTT. The gene calls are TRBV9 and TRBJ1-6, with unresolved D. CDR3 size: 15 residues. The V and J ends lost 1 base and 5 bases respectively, with 10 bases between them. Germline V CDR1 and CDR2: SGDLS, YYNGEE.

V and J are TRBV5-1 and TRBJ1-2, with D perhaps TRBD1 (6 bases). Germline-derived CDR1 and CDR2 are SGHRS and YFSETQ. Trimming stripped 3 bases from V and 5 bases from J, with 14 bases between. The CDR3 is made up of 14 amino acids. CDR3 DNA: TGCGCCAGCAGCTCCGGAGACAGGAGTTATGGCTACACCTTC. Translation: CASSSGDRSYGYTF.

V gene TRBV12-3 or TRBV12-4 combines with J gene TRBJ1-1, with 7 bases that match TRBD1. This CDR3 comprises 15 residues. Trimming took 2 bases from V and 2 from J; bases not matched to a gene: 5. CDR3 in amino acids: CASSLSGQQNTEAFF. The CDR3 DNA reads as TGTGCCAGCAGTTTATCGGGACAGCAAAACACTGAAGCTTTCTTT.

This chain uses TRBV10-1 with TRBJ2-4; D call uncertain. The germline V gene encodes CDR1 WNHNN and CDR2 SYGVQD (reference sequence). Trimming pared 3 bases from V and 9 bases from J, leaving 15 bases between. There are 14 residues in the CDR3. The CDR3 here is CASSDRKSMGIQYF. The DNA for the CDR3 is TGCGCCAGCAGTGATAGGAAATCGATGGGCATTCAGTACTTC.

This rearrangement joins TRBV5-1 to TRBJ2-5; 7 bases map to TRBD1. Trimming cost V 4 bases and J 3 bases; bases outside gene matches: 6. This CDR3 spans 14 amino acids. Germline lookup yields CDR1 SGHRS and CDR2 YFSETQ. The CDR3 loop is CASSPTQGEETQYF. The CDR3 DNA is TGCGCCAGCAGCCCAACTCAGGGGGAAGAGACCCAGTACTTC.

CDR3 in DNA: TGTGCCAGCAGTTCTGCTGGACTTGGCTACACCTTC. This encodes CASSSAGLGYTF. The chain uses TRBV12-3 or TRBV12-4 and TRBJ1-2, with D uncertain. Between the trimmed V and J ends, which lost 4 bases and 7 bases, there was a span of 10 bases. This CDR3 is built from 12 residues.

This clonotype was observed a single time. The V gene is TRBV5-1, the J gene TRBJ2-5; tentative D call: TRBD1 (6 bases). Germline V gene lookup returns CDR1 SGHRS and CDR2 YFSETQ. V lost 4 bases and J 7 bases, leaving 14 bases between the germline ends. The CDR3 extends over 13 amino acids. This CDR3 reads CASSQPQGRTQYF. The CDR3 DNA reads as TGCGCCAGCAGCCAACCACAGGGTCGGACCCAGTACTTC.

V gene TRBV7-2 combines with J gene TRBJ2-1; a weak D match, TRBD2 (6 bases). The CDR3 sequence is 14 residues long. The V gene's germline CDR1 is SGHTA and CDR2 FQGNSA. V lost 5 bases, J lost 5 bases, and 13 bases lay in between. The CDR3 DNA is TGTGCCAGCAGCCTTACCGGGGGTAACAATGAGCAGTTCTTC. It encodes CASSLTGGNNEQFF.